What follows are 16 T cell receptor beta chains derived from one specimen sequenced in a study of cytomegalovirus exposure and HLA in healthy donors. PCR was performed using 60 Vbeta and 13 Jbeta primers. Clones were sequenced by immunoSEQ multiplex PCR, and TCRdb holds only the in-frame ones, with some missing. The sample carries 140,000 or so clones, 75% to 90% recorded once. Sequencing used PBMCs. Receptors were obtained from a female donor in good health and CMV-seronegative.

This sequence joins TRBV14 and TRBJ2-5, with 14 nucleotides matching TRBD2. In germline, CDR1 is SGHDN, CDR2 FVKESK. J lost 5 bases, V lost 4 bases, and 3 bases had no gene match. This CDR3 has 15 amino acids. The CDR3 DNA is TGTGCCAGCAGCCCCCGACTAGCGGGAGGGGAGACCCAGTACTTC. This gives the protein CASSPRLAGGETQYF.

This clone has only a few counts. The V and J genes are TRBV5-1 and TRBJ2-7; tentatively, D is TRBD1 (5 bases). The V gene lost 0 bases and the J gene lost 7 bases, with 11 bases spanning the gap. The CDR3 is made up of 13 amino acids. Germline V CDR1 and CDR2: SGHRS, YFSETQ. The DNA of the CDR3 is TGCGCCAGCAGCTTGGGACAGTCCAGGGAGCAGTACTTC. This codes for CASSLGQSREQYF.

CDR3 sequence reads: CASSATSGLGNEQFF. In DNA form, the CDR3 reads TGCGCCAGCAGCGCCACTAGCGGTCTAGGCAATGAGCAGTTCTTC. The chain combines TRBV5-1 with TRBJ2-1, with 8 bases identical to TRBD2. J lost 6 bases, V lost 4 bases, and 9 bases had no gene match. Germline CDR1 SGHRS, CDR2 YFSETQ. This CDR3 region has 15 residues.

The chain carries TRBV4-2 and TRBJ2-7, with D possibly matching TRBD1 (6 bases). From germline, CDR1 is LGHNA and CDR2 YNFKEQ. This CDR3 region has 16 residues. V was cut by 5 bases and J by 0 bases, with 17 bases left in between. DNA for the CDR3: TGTGCCAGCAGCACGGAGACAGGCGTGCGCTCCTACGAGCAGTACTTC. Translation: CASSTETGVRSYEQYF.

This chain uses TRBV30 with TRBJ2-5; D is perhaps TRBD2 (6 bases). The V gene lost 6 bases and the J gene lost 10 bases, with 15 bases spanning the gap. This CDR3 comprises 11 residues. Per the germline V gene, CDR1 is GTSNPN and CDR2 is SVGIG (reference sequence). In DNA, the CDR3 is TGTGCCTGTGATCACGGCGGGAACCAGTACTTC. It translates to CACDHGGNQYF.

This chain uses TRBV28 with TRBJ2-1; 8 bases line up with TRBD2. After removal of 8 bases from V and 2 bases from J, the junction contained 2 bases not matched to a gene. Germline values: CDR1 MDHEN, CDR2 SYDVKM. The CDR3 consists of 13 residues. This CDR3 is CASLSGAYNEQFF. In DNA form, the CDR3 reads TGTGCCAGCCTTAGCGGGGCCTACAATGAGCAGTTCTTC. Complete variable domain (other parts from reference TRBV28 and TRBJ2-1): DVKVTQSSRYLVKRTGEKVFLECVQDMDHENMFWYRQDPGLGLRLIYFSYDVKMKEKGDIPEGYSVSREKKERFSLILESASTNQTSMYLCASLSGAYNEQFFGPGTRLTVL.

The genes are TRBV15 and TRBJ2-7; 8 positions agree with TRBD1. J was trimmed by 3 bases and V by 5 bases; bases with no gene match: 9. This CDR3 contains 15 residues. The V gene's germline CDR1 is LNHNV and CDR2 YYDKDF (reference sequence). In DNA, the CDR3 is TGTGCCACCAGCGACTACCAGGGGGCTGGCTACGAGCAGTACTTC. This sequence encodes CATSDYQGAGYEQYF. The full variable domain, in which reference TRBV15 and TRBJ2-7 provide the parts outside the CDR3, is DAMVIQNPRYQVTQFGKPVTLSCSQTLNHNVMYWYQQKSSQAPKLLFHYYDKDFNNEADTPDNFQSRRPNTSFCFLDIRSPGLGDTAMYLCATSDYQGAGYEQYFGPGTRLTVT.

The rearrangement links TRBV15 to TRBJ2-1; the D is unclear. The CDR3 consists of 15 residues. V lost 0 bases and J lost 1, with 7 bases in between. Germline values: CDR1 LNHNV, CDR2 YYDKDF (reference sequence). CDR3 in amino acids: CATSREAVSYNEQFF. The CDR3, as DNA: TGTGCCACCAGCAGAGAGGCGGTATCCTACAATGAGCAGTTCTTC.

This chain connects TRBV5-1 to TRBJ1-4; 10 bases are a match to TRBD1. Unmatched junction bases numbered 7, after V lost 3 bases and J lost 8 bases. CDR1 and CDR2 from the germline V gene are SGHRS and YFSETQ. The CDR3 is 15 residues long. The CDR3 coding sequence is TGCGCCAGCAGCTCCGGGACAGGGGCCCGGGAAAAACTGTTTTTT. Protein: CASSSGTGAREKLFF.

J is TRBJ2-7 and V is TRBV29-1; 8 nucleotides agree with TRBD1. Germline trimming cut 4 bases from V and 2 bases from J; bases unmatched to any gene: 7. This CDR3 is 14 amino acids long. Looked up from germline, CDR1 is SQVTM and CDR2 is ANQGSEA. The CDR3 sequence: CSVAGGVKTYEQYF. The CDR3 DNA reads TGCAGCGTTGCAGGGGGCGTAAAGACCTACGAGCAGTACTTC.

The rearrangement uses TRBV7-9 and TRBJ2-1, with D possibly matching TRBD1 (6 bases). The V and J ends lost 6 bases and 8 bases respectively, with 14 bases between them. CDR1 and CDR2 from the germline V gene are SEHNR and FQNEAQ (reference sequence). This CDR3 spans 13 amino acids. DNA of the CDR3: TGTGCCAGCAGGGACAGCCCGGGACATGAGCAGTTCTTC. This translates into CASRDSPGHEQFF. The whole variable domain, filled in from reference TRBV7-9 and TRBJ2-1, reads DTGVSQNPRHKITKRGQNVTFRCDPISEHNRLYWYRQTLGQGPEFLTYFQNEAQLEKSRLLSDRFSAERPKGSFSTLEIQRTEQGDSAMYLCASRDSPGHEQFFGPGTRLTVL.

Turning to this clone: Different DNA sequences within this sample yield the same CDR3. V and J are TRBV29-1 and TRBJ1-5; TRBD1 matches 7 bases. Germline lookup yields CDR1 SQVTM and CDR2 ANQGSEA. V lost 4 bases, J lost 7 bases, and 4 bases stayed unmatched. This CDR3 is 12 amino acids long. In nucleotides, the CDR3 is TGCAGCGTTGCTGACAGGGAACAGCCCCAGCATTTT. This codes for CSVADREQPQHF.

This clone has a single count. This rearrangement joins TRBV4-1 to TRBJ2-1; 10 nucleotides agree with TRBD2. Per germline, CDR1 MGHRA and CDR2 YSYEKL. The CDR3 is 17 amino acids. V trimming: 5 bases; J trimming: 5 bases; junction bases outside the gene matches: 12. This chain's CDR3 is CASSKSEAGGPDNEQFF. In nucleotides, the CDR3 is TGCGCCAGCAGCAAATCGGAAGCGGGAGGGCCAGACAATGAGCAGTTCTTC.

This chain connects TRBV9 to TRBJ2-5, with D possibly matching TRBD2 (5 bases). The germline gives CDR1 SGDLS, CDR2 YYNGEE. This CDR3 has 14 residues. Trimming took 3 bases from V and 6 from J, leaving 15 bases between them. DNA of the CDR3: TGTGCCAGCAGCGCGGACTTCCCGGTCCAGACCCAGTACTTC. Translated, it gives CASSADFPVQTQYF.

The V and J genes are TRBV29-1 and TRBJ1-1; D is possibly TRBD1 (6 bases). CDR1 SQVTM and CDR2 ANQGSEA come from the germline V gene. The V gene lost 4 bases and the J gene lost 4 bases, with 19 bases spanning the gap. This CDR3 region has 15 residues. The CDR3 coding sequence is TGCAGCGTTGGAAGGGCAGGGGTACGAGGCACTGAAGCTTTCTTT. Translating it yields CSVGRAGVRGTEAFF. The whole variable domain, remainder taken from reference TRBV29-1 and TRBJ1-1, is SAVISQKPSRDICQRGTSLTIQCQVDSQVTMMFWYRQQPGQSLTLIATANQGSEATYESGFVIDKFPISRPNLTFSTLTVSNMSPEDSSIYLCSVGRAGVRGTEAFFGQGTRLTVV.

The chain uses TRBV6-1 and TRBJ1-1; no clear D gene. V was pared by 0 bases and J by 5 bases, with 10 bases between. Germline CDR1 and CDR2: MNHNS and SASEGT. The CDR3 has 14 residues. The chain's CDR3 is CASSEAYGSTEAFF. In DNA form, the CDR3 reads TGTGCCAGCAGTGAAGCTTACGGGAGTACTGAAGCTTTCTTT.